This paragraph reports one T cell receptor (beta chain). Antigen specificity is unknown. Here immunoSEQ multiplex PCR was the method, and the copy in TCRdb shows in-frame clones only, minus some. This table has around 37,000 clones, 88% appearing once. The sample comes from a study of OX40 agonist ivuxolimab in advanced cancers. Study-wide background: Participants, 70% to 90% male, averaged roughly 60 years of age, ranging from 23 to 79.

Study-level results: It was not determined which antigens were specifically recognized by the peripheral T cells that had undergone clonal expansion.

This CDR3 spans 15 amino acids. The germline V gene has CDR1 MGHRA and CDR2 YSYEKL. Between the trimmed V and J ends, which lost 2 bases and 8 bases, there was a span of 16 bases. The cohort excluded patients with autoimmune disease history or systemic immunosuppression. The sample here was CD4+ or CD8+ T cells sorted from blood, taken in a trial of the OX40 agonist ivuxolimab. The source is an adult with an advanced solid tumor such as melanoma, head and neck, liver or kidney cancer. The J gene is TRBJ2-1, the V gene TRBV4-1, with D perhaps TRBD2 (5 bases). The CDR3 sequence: CASSQLGLSRDEQFF. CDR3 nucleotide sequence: TGCGCCAGCAGCCAACTCGGACTCTCCCGGGATGAGCAGTTCTTC.